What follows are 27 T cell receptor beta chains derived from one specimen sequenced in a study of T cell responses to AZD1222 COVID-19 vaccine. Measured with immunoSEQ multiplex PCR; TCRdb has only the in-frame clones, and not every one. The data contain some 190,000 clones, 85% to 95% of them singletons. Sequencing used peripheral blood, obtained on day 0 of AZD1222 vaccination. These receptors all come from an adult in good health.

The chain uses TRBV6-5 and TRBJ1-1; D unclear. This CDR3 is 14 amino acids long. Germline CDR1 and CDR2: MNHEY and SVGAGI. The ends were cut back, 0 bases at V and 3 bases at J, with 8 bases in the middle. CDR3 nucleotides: TGTGCCAGCAGTTACTCGACAAGGTACACTGAAGCTTTCTTT. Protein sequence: CASSYSTRYTEAFF.

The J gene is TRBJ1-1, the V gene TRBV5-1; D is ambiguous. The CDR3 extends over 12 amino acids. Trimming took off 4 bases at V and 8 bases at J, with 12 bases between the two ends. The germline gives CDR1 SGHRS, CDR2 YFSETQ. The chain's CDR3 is CASSPLGQEAFF. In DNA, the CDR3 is TGCGCCAGCAGCCCTTTGGGTCAAGAAGCTTTCTTT.

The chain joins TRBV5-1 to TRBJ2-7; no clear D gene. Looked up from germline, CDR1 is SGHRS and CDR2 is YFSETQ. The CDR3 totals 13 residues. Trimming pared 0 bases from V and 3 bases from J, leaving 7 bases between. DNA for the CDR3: TGCGCCAGCAGCTTGGGTCTAGTCTACGAGCAGTACTTC. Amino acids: CASSLGLVYEQYF.

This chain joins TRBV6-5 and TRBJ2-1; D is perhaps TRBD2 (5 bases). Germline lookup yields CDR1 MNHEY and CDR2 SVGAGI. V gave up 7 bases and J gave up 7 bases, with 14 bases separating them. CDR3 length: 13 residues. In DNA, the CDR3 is TGTGCCAGCACCCACCCGACGGGGAATGAGCAGTTCTTC. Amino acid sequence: CASTHPTGNEQFF.

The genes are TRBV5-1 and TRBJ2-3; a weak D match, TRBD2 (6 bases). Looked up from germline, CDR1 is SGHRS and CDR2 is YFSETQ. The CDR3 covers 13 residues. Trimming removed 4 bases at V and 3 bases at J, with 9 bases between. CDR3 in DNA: TGCGCCAGCAGCACCGGGGGTACAGATACGCAGTATTTT. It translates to CASSTGGTDTQYF.

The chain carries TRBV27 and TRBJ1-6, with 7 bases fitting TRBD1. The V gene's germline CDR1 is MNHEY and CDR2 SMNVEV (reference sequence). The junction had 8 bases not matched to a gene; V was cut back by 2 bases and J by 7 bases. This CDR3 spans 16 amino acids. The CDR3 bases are TGTGCCAGCAGTTTAGATCGTCGACAGGGCAATTCACCCCTCCACTTT. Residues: CASSLDRRQGNSPLHF.

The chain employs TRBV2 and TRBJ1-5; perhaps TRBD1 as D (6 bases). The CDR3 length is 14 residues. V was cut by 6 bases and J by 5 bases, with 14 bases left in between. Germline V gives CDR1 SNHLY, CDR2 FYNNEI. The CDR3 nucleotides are TGTGCCAGCAGGGGGACATCATCCTATCAGCCCCAGCATTTT. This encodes CASRGTSSYQPQHF.

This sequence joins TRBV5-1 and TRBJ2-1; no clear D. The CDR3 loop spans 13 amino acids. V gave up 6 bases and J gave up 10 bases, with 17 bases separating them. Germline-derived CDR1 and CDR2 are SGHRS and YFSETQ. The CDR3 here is CASTTDPLREQFF. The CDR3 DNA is TGCGCCAGCACCACCGACCCGTTACGGGAGCAGTTCTTC.

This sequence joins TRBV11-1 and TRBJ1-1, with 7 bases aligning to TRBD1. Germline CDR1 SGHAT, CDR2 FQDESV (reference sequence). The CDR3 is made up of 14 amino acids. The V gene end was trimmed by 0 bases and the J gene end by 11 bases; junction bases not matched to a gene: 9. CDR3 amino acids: CASSLARGQRIAFF. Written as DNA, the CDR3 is TGTGCCAGCAGCTTAGCTCGGGGACAGAGGATTGCTTTCTTT. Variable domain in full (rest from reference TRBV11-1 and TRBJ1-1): EAEVAQSPRYKITEKSQAVAFWCDPISGHATLYWYRQILGQGPELLVQFQDESVVDDSQLPKDRFSAERLKGVDSTLKIQPAELGDSAMYLCASSLARGQRIAFFGQGTRLTVV.

CDR3 coding DNA: TGCGCCAGCAGCTTGGAGGGGGATACCATATATTTT. Protein product: CASSLEGDTIYF. The J gene is TRBJ1-3, the V gene TRBV5-1; maybe TRBD1 (6 bases). Germline V gene lookup returns CDR1 SGHRS and CDR2 YFSETQ. This CDR3 is 12 amino acids long. Trimming took 0 bases from V and 10 from J, leaving 8 bases between them.

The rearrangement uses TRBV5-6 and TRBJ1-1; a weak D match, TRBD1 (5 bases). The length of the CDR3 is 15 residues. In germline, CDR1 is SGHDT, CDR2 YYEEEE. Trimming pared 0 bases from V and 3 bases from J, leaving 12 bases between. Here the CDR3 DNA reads TGTGCCAGCAGCTTGGGGGGCACGGGATACACTGAAGCTTTCTTT. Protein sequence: CASSLGGTGYTEAFF.

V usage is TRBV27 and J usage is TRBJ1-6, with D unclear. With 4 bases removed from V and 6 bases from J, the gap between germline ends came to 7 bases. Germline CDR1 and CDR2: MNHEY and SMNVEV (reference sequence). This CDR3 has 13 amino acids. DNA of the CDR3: TGTGCCAGCAGTTGGAGTGGTAATTCACCCCTCCACTTT. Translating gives CASSWSGNSPLHF.

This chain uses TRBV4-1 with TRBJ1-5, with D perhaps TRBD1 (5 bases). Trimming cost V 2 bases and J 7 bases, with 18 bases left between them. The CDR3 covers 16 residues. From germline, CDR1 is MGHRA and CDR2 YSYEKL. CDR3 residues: CASSQTEGIPGQPQHF. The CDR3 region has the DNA TGCGCCAGCAGCCAAACGGAGGGTATCCCAGGGCAGCCCCAGCATTTT.

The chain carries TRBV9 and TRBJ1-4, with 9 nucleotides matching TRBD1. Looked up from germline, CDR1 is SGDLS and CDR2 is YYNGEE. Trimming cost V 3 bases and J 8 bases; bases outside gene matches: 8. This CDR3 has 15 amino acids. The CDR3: CASSAQGAYGEKLFF. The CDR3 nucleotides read TGTGCCAGCAGCGCACAGGGGGCGTATGGGGAAAAACTGTTTTTT.

This chain's CDR3 is CASSYSGRGAEAFF. The CDR3 DNA is TGTGCCAGCAGTTACTCGGGTAGGGGCGCTGAAGCTTTCTTT. The chain links TRBV6-6 to TRBJ1-1, with D perhaps TRBD1 (5 bases). The V end lost 0 bases, the J end lost 6 bases, and 11 bases lay between the germline ends. CDR1 and CDR2 (germline): MNHNY, SVGAGI (reference sequence). The CDR3 covers 14 residues.

The CDR3 spells CASSPGRTPVKTDTQYF. The DNA of the CDR3 is TGTGCCAGCAGCCCAGGCCGGACCCCGGTGAAAACAGATACGCAGTATTTT. The V gene is TRBV9, the J gene TRBJ2-3; D gene ambiguous. V gave up 4 bases and J gave up 3 bases, with 21 bases separating them. The CDR3 length is 17 residues. Germline loops: CDR1 SGDLS, CDR2 YYNGEE.

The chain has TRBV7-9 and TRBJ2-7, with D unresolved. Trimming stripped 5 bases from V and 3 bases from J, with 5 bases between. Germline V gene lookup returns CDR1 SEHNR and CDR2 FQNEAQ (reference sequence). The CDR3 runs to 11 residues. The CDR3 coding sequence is TGTGCCAGCAGCCAAATCTACGAGCAGTACTTC. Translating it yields CASSQIYEQYF.

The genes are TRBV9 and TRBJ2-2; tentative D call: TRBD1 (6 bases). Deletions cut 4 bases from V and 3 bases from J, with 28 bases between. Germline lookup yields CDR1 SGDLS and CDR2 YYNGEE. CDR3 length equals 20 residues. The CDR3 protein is CASSPTQGFEFGWDTGELFF. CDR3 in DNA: TGTGCCAGCAGCCCGACCCAGGGGTTTGAGTTTGGGTGGGACACCGGGGAGCTGTTTTTT.

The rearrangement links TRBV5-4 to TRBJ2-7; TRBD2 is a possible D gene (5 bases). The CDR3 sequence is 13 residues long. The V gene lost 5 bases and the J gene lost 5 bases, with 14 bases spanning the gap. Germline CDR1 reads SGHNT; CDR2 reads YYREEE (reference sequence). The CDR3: CASRVSGSHEQYF. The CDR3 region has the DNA TGTGCCAGCAGGGTGTCGGGGTCCCACGAGCAGTACTTC.

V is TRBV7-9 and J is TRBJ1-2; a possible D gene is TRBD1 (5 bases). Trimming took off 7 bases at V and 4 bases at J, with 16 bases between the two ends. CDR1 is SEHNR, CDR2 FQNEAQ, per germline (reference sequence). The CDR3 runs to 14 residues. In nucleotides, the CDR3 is TGTGCCAGCACCCGGGACCGAGCTGTCTATGGCTACACCTTC. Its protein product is CASTRDRAVYGYTF.

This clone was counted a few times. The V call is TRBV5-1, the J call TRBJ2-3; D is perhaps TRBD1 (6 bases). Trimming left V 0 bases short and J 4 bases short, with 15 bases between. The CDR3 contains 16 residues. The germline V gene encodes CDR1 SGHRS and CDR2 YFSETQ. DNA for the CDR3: TGCGCCAGCAGCTTGGGTGGGACACACGGAGCAGATACGCAGTATTTT. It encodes CASSLGGTHGADTQYF. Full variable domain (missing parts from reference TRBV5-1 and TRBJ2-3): KAGVTQTPRYLIKTRGQQVTLSCSPISGHRSVSWYQQTPGQGLQFLFEYFSETQRNKGNFPGRFSGRQFSNSRSEMNVSTLELGDSALYLCASSLGGTHGADTQYFGPGTRLTVL.

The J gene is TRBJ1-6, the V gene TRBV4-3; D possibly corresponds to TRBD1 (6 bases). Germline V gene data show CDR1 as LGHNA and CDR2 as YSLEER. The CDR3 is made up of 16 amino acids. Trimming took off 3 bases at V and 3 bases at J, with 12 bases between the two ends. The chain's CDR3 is CASSQGARDYNSPLHF. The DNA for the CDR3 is TGCGCCAGCAGCCAGGGGGCAAGGGACTATAATTCACCCCTCCACTTT.

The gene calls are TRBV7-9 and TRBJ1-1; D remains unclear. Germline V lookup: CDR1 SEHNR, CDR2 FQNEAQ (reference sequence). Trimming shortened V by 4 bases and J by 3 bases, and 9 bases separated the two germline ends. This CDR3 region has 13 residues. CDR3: CASSSSRDTEAFF. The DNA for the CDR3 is TGTGCCAGCAGCTCCTCGCGGGACACTGAAGCTTTCTTT.

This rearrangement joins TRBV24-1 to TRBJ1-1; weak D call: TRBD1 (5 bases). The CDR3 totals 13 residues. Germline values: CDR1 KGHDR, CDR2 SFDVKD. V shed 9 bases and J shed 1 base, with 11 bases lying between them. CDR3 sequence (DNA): TGTGCCACCCAGGGAGCGACGAACACTGAAGCTTTCTTT. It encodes CATQGATNTEAFF.

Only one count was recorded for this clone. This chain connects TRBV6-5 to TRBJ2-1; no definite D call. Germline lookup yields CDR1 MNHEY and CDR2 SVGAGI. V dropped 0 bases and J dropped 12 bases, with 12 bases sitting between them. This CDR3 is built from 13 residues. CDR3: CASSYSVREVQFF. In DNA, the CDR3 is TGTGCCAGCAGTTACTCCGTTCGAGAAGTGCAGTTCTTC.

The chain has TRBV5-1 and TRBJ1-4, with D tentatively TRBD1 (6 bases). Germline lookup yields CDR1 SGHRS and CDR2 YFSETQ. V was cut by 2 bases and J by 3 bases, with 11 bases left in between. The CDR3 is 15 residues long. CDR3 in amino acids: CASSFSGQPNEKLFF. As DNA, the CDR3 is TGCGCCAGCAGCTTTTCAGGACAGCCTAATGAAAAACTGTTTTTT. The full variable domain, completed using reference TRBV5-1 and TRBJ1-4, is KAGVTQTPRYLIKTRGQQVTLSCSPISGHRSVSWYQQTPGQGLQFLFEYFSETQRNKGNFPGRFSGRQFSNSRSEMNVSTLELGDSALYLCASSFSGQPNEKLFFGSGTQLSVL.

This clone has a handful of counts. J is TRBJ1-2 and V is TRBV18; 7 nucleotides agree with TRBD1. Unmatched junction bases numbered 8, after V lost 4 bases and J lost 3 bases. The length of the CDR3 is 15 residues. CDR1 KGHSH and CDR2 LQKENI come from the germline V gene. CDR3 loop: CASSRSGTEDYGYTF. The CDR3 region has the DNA TGTGCCAGCTCACGGTCCGGGACAGAGGACTATGGCTACACCTTC.